The 20 T cell receptor beta chains in this list originate from one sample, sequenced in a study of identifying expanded T cells in peripheral blood. Clones were read by immunoSEQ multiplex PCR, and TCRdb kept only the in-frame ones, dropping some. The table shows 95,000 to 100,000 clones, with approximately 90% occurring only once. Sequenced material: blood. All receptors come from a person aged 18-70 years in good health.

This chain uses TRBV7-2 with TRBJ1-2; D is unclear. The CDR3 is 16 residues long. The V gene lost 3 bases and the J gene lost 4 bases, with 18 bases spanning the gap. The germline V gene has CDR1 SGHTA and CDR2 FQGNSA. Written as DNA, the CDR3 is TGTGCCAGCAGCTTCTCCGCGGCCGGGCGAGTCTATGGCTACACCTTC. It specifies CASSFSAAGRVYGYTF.

This chain joins TRBV7-2 and TRBJ2-5, with D perhaps matching TRBD1 or TRBD2 (5 bases each). CDR1 is SGHTA and CDR2 is FQGNSA in the germline V gene. The CDR3 runs to 13 residues. The V end lost 7 bases, the J end lost 5 bases, and 14 bases lay between the germline ends. The DNA for the CDR3 is TGTGCCAGCACCAAGGGGTGGGGGGAGACCCAGTACTTC. This encodes CASTKGWGETQYF.

The chain recombines TRBV18 with TRBJ2-6; D not resolved. Germline lookup yields CDR1 KGHSH and CDR2 LQKENI. This CDR3 is built from 15 residues. Trimming shortened V by 5 bases and J by 0 bases, and 8 bases separated the two germline ends. The DNA for the CDR3 is TGTGCCAGCTCATCCTCCTACTCTGGGGCCAACGTCCTGACTTTC. It encodes CASSSSYSGANVLTF.

In this sample, this clone turned up a few times. CDR3 loop: CASSRQGADEQYF. The CDR3 region has the DNA TGCGCCAGCAGTCGTCAGGGGGCCGACGAGCAGTACTTC. The chain couples TRBV10-1 to TRBJ2-7; 8 bases align to TRBD1. Germline CDR1 is WNHNN and CDR2 is SYGVQD (reference sequence). The V and J ends lost 5 bases and 5 bases, in that order; junction bases with no gene match: 5. The CDR3 loop spans 13 amino acids.

The chain couples TRBV6-1 to TRBJ1-1; maybe TRBD1 (6 bases). Germline CDR1 is MNHNS and CDR2 is SASEGT. The CDR3 is 14 residues long. Trimming shortened V by 5 bases and J by 7 bases, and 17 bases separated the two germline ends. Written as DNA, the CDR3 is TGTGCCAGCAGTCGCCAAGGGGGTTGGGGTGAAGCTTTCTTT. This encodes CASSRQGGWGEAFF.

V gene TRBV6-5 combines with J gene TRBJ1-1; D is ambiguous. Deletions cut 2 bases from V and 5 bases from J, with 9 bases between. Germline assignment: CDR1 MNHEY and CDR2 SVGAGI. CDR3 length: 13 amino acids. The CDR3 nucleotides are TGTGCCAGCAGTTACCCACAGTCAACTGAAGCTTTCTTT. It translates to CASSYPQSTEAFF.

This chain links TRBV4-3 with TRBJ1-2; a weak D match, TRBD1 (6 bases). The CDR3 loop spans 16 amino acids. Germline assignment: CDR1 LGHNA and CDR2 YSLEER. The V end was cut by 0 bases, the J end by 7 bases, with 18 bases between. The CDR3 loop is CASSQDLGSLGGGYTF. DNA of the CDR3: TGCGCCAGCAGCCAAGATCTGGGGTCCCTAGGGGGTGGCTACACCTTC.

CDR3 residues: CASSRQVGTEAFF. CDR3 nucleotides: TGTGCCAGCAGCCGACAGGTAGGGACTGAAGCTTTCTTT. This sequence joins TRBV7-2 and TRBJ1-1; possible D gene TRBD1, 6 bases. The CDR3 spans 13 residues. V was clipped by 5 bases and J by 5 bases, with 12 bases between them. The germline V gene has CDR1 SGHTA and CDR2 FQGNSA. The full variable domain, with the rest looked up from reference TRBV7-2 and TRBJ1-1, is GAGVSQSPSNKVTEKGKDVELRCDPISGHTALYWYRQSLGQGLEFLIYFQGNSAPDKSGLPSDRFSAERTGGSVSTLTIQRTQQEDSAVYLCASSRQVGTEAFFGQGTRLTVV.

The rearrangement links TRBV10-3 to TRBJ2-1; maybe TRBD1 (5 bases). There are 15 residues in the CDR3. V was cut by 0 bases and J by 6 bases, with 12 bases left in between. CDR1 and CDR2 from the germline V gene are ENHRY and SYGVKD. The CDR3 coding sequence is TGTGCCATCAGTGAGTCGGGGCAGGGATTCAATGAGCAGTTCTTC. Its protein product is CAISESGQGFNEQFF.

V usage is TRBV27 and J usage is TRBJ1-4; TRBD1 agrees at 7 bases. Germline V CDR1 and CDR2: MNHEY, SMNVEV (reference sequence). J was trimmed by 7 bases and V by 6 bases; bases with no gene match: 5. The CDR3 totals 13 residues. Here the CDR3 DNA reads TGTGCCAGCAGCCTAACAGGGGCTGAAAAACTGTTTTTT. Translating gives CASSLTGAEKLFF. The full variable domain, rest sourced from reference TRBV27 and TRBJ1-4, is EAQVTQNPRYLITVTGKKLTVTCSQNMNHEYMSWYRQDPGLGLRQIYYSMNVEVTDKGDVPEGYKVSRKEKRNFPLILESPSPNQTSLYFCASSLTGAEKLFFGSGTQLSVL.

This sequence joins TRBV6-1 and TRBJ2-7; D is undetermined. The germline CDR1 and CDR2 sequences are MNHNS and SASEGT. The CDR3 is made up of 13 amino acids. Trimming took 1 base from V and 4 from J, leaving 8 bases between them. The CDR3, as DNA: TGTGCCAGCAGTGAAGTCCGGACGTACGAGCAGTACTTC. This sequence encodes CASSEVRTYEQYF.

This clone has only one observation. The chain recombines TRBV4-1 with TRBJ2-7; 9 bases match TRBD1. After removal of 4 bases from V and 5 bases from J, the junction contained 9 bases not matched to a gene. Germline lookup yields CDR1 MGHRA and CDR2 YSYEKL. The CDR3 has 15 residues. In DNA form, the CDR3 reads TGCGCCAGCAGCCGGAACCCGGGACAGGGCAACGAGCAGTACTTC. Translation gives CASSRNPGQGNEQYF.

This clone was seen more than once but under ten times. The chain carries TRBV10-3 and TRBJ2-7; D gene unclear. This CDR3 is built from 12 residues. In germline, CDR1 is ENHRY, CDR2 SYGVKD. Trimming shortened V by 0 bases and J by 4 bases, and 4 bases separated the two germline ends. The CDR3 reads CAISESGYEQYF. CDR3 bases: TGTGCCATCAGTGAGTCGGGGTACGAGCAGTACTTC.

The J gene is TRBJ2-3, the V gene TRBV28, with TRBD1 identical over 7 bases. The germline V gene has CDR1 MDHEN and CDR2 SYDVKM. J was trimmed by 3 bases and V by 8 bases; bases with no gene match: 11. The CDR3 is 15 amino acids. The CDR3: CASGKTGVGTDTQYF. The CDR3 bases are TGTGCCAGCGGGAAAACAGGGGTGGGGACAGATACGCAGTATTTT.

The CDR3 is CASSARDRAGNTIYF. The CDR3 DNA reads as TGTGCCAGCAGTGCCCGGGACAGGGCTGGAAACACCATATATTTT. The rearrangement uses TRBV2 and TRBJ1-3, with 9 bases lining up with TRBD1. CDR1 SNHLY and CDR2 FYNNEI come from the germline V gene. This CDR3 comprises 15 residues. The V and J ends lost 4 bases and 2 bases, in that order; junction bases with no gene match: 3. The full variable domain, completed using reference TRBV2 and TRBJ1-3, is EPEVTQTPSHQVTQMGQEVILRCVPISNHLYFYWYRQILGQKVEFLVSFYNNEISEKSEIFDDQFSVERPDGSNFTLKIRSTKLEDSAMYFCASSARDRAGNTIYFGEGSWLTVV.

The chain carries TRBV2 and TRBJ2-1, with D unresolved. The germline CDR1 and CDR2 sequences are SNHLY and FYNNEI. V lost 4 bases and J 3 bases, leaving 13 bases between the germline ends. The CDR3 has 15 amino acids. CDR3 region: CASSGRFSGYNEQFF. The CDR3 DNA reads TGTGCCAGCAGTGGACGTTTTAGTGGCTACAATGAGCAGTTCTTC. The full variable domain, its missing parts supplied by reference TRBV2 and TRBJ2-1, is EPEVTQTPSHQVTQMGQEVILRCVPISNHLYFYWYRQILGQKVEFLVSFYNNEISEKSEIFDDQFSVERPDGSNFTLKIRSTKLEDSAMYFCASSGRFSGYNEQFFGPGTRLTVL.

This clone was seen a single time. The gene calls are TRBV6-5 and TRBJ2-1; 11 bases are a match to TRBD1. V shed 10 bases, J shed 9 bases, and the junction held 14 bases outside the gene matches. Germline CDR1 and CDR2: MNHEY and SVGAGI. The CDR3 spans 15 residues. CDR3 nucleotide sequence: TGTGCCACCGGACTCGGACAGGGGGCGTTGAGTGAGCAGTTCTTC. Protein: CATGLGQGALSEQFF.

A single count supports this clone. This sequence joins TRBV27 and TRBJ2-5; unclear D gene. Germline CDR1 MNHEY, CDR2 SMNVEV (reference sequence). The CDR3 runs 13 residues. Between the trimmed V and J ends, which lost 7 bases and 2 bases, there was a span of 11 bases. The CDR3 nucleotides read TGTGCCAGCAAGGAGTACACACAAGAGACCCAGTACTTC. This sequence encodes CASKEYTQETQYF.

This clone appeared a few times. The J gene is TRBJ2-7, the V gene TRBV7-2, with D unclear. The length of the CDR3 is 13 residues. In germline, CDR1 is SGHTA, CDR2 FQGNSA. The V and J ends lost 3 bases and 3 bases respectively, with 9 bases between them. DNA of the CDR3: TGTGCCAGCAGCTTTAGGCAGAGCTACGAGCAGTACTTC. It specifies CASSFRQSYEQYF. Full variable domain (remainder filled in from reference TRBV7-2 and TRBJ2-7): GAGVSQSPSNKVTEKGKDVELRCDPISGHTALYWYRQSLGQGLEFLIYFQGNSAPDKSGLPSDRFSAERTGGSVSTLTIQRTQQEDSAVYLCASSFRQSYEQYFGPGTRLTVT.

The CDR3 DNA follows: TGTGCCAGCAGTCCGGGACTAGACTACAATGAGCAGTTCTTC. This gives the protein CASSPGLDYNEQFF. V usage is TRBV28 and J usage is TRBJ2-1; TRBD2 agrees at 8 bases. CDR3 size: 14 residues. V lost 5 bases, J lost 3 bases, and 3 bases stayed unmatched. CDR1 and CDR2 (germline): MDHEN, SYDVKM.